This T cell receptor beta chain stems from a study of blood T cell repertoires in COVID-19. On the study more broadly: COVID-19 samples, acute and convalescent, were from the United States, Italy and Spain. The cDNA or gDNA used as material had been derived from T cells, B-cell-depleted T cells, or PBMCs.

Authors' methods: Amplification of reference gene primers provided the estimated nucleated cell counts. Sequenced by immunoSEQ multiplex PCR; TCRdb stores in-frame clones only, minus some. The V and J calls and the clone size are those of that table, but D and trimming were determined from the DNA. The repertoire holds 80,000 or so clones, with around 81% as singletons. This CDR3 is built from 11 residues. V gave up 4 bases and J gave up 3 bases, with 4 bases separating them. Germline loops: CDR1 MDHEN, CDR2 SYDVKM. The receptor was derived from a man aged 80 or over with acute or convalescent COVID-19. Specimen: peripheral blood. This chain connects TRBV28 to TRBJ2-7, with D uncertain. CDR3 protein: CASSSNYEQYF. Here the CDR3 DNA reads TGTGCCAGCAGTTCAAACTACGAGCAGTACTTC.